This T cell receptor beta chain is drawn from a study of control samples from healthy donors and cancer patients. Generated by immunoSEQ multiplex PCR, the TCRdb table keeps only in-frame clones and is missing some. The table has 160,000 or so clones, roughly 92% seen once. The sample holds one count of this clone. The TCR sequence derives from a man aged 45-65 years in good health. The sequencing input was blood.

CDR3 coding DNA: TGTGCCAGCAGTGGAGCGGGAGGGTTCCAAGAGACCCAGTACTTC. Translated: CASSGAGGFQETQYF. The J gene is TRBJ2-5, the V gene TRBV6-2 or TRBV6-3; 10 nucleotides agree with TRBD2. V lost 5 bases, J lost 1 base, and 4 bases stayed unmatched. The CDR3 length is 15 residues. CDR1 is MNHEY and CDR2 is SVGEGT in the germline V gene.